Listed here are 25 T cell receptor beta chains from one sample, sequenced in a study of PD-L1 blockade in urothelial cancer. The assay was immunoSEQ multiplex PCR, and TCRdb's table has in-frame clones only and misses some. The sample shows 35,000 to 45,000 clones, less than 95% of them seen only once. The sample's time point: peripheral blood 6 weeks after treatment start. Source: PBMCs, taken around atezolizumab (anti-PD-L1) treatment. The source of these receptors is a man between 65 and 80 years old with urothelial cancer.

This chain uses TRBV28 with TRBJ1-1; D possibly corresponds to TRBD1 (5 bases). CDR3 length equals 16 residues. Trimming took off 7 bases at V and 3 bases at J, with 21 bases between the two ends. The germline gives CDR1 MDHEN, CDR2 SYDVKM. The CDR3 spells CASMSSELGLDTEAFF. CDR3 bases: TGTGCCAGCATGTCCTCTGAGTTGGGGCTCGACACTGAAGCTTTCTTT.

V gene TRBV7-2 combines with J gene TRBJ1-3; D gene uncertain. Per germline, CDR1 SGHTA and CDR2 FQGNSA. V shed 0 bases and J shed 0 bases, with 24 bases lying between them. The CDR3 has 21 amino acids. The CDR3 region has the DNA TGTGCCAGCAGCTTAGCTGGACTCTCTCGAGTTTTGGTTAACTCTGGAAACACCATATATTTT. As protein: CASSLAGLSRVLVNSGNTIYF.

CDR3: CASSYSGQPQHF. In DNA form, the CDR3 reads TGTGCCAGCAGTTACTCCGGGCAGCCCCAGCATTTT. The V and J genes are TRBV6-6 and TRBJ1-5; D not certain. The CDR3 length is 12 residues. In germline, CDR1 is MNHNY, CDR2 SVGAGI (reference sequence). V gave up 0 bases and J gave up 7 bases, with 4 bases separating them.

This rearrangement joins TRBV29-1 to TRBJ2-5; 7 bases map to TRBD1. The V gene end was trimmed by 6 bases and the J gene end by 10 bases; junction bases not matched to a gene: 11. Germline CDR1 is SQVTM and CDR2 is ANQGSEA. The CDR3 covers 12 residues. CDR3 bases: TGCAGCGTGATCACAGGGGCATGGTACCAGTACTTC. Its translation is CSVITGAWYQYF.

J is TRBJ2-1 and V is TRBV19; possible D gene TRBD2, 6 bases. V lost 2 bases and J 3 bases, leaving 17 bases between the germline ends. The CDR3 consists of 17 residues. Germline loops: CDR1 LNHDA, CDR2 SQIVND (reference sequence). CDR3 nucleotide sequence: TGTGCCAGTAGTATAATTGGAGGGCCTAGTAGCTACAATGAGCAGTTCTTC. It specifies CASSIIGGPSSYNEQFF.

CDR3 residues: CAISESWDSNYEQYF. The CDR3 coding sequence is TGTGCCATCAGTGAGTCGTGGGACTCCAATTACGAGCAGTACTTC. The rearrangement links TRBV10-3 to TRBJ2-7; D is possibly TRBD2 (6 bases). CDR1 is ENHRY and CDR2 is SYGVKD in the germline V gene. CDR3 size: 15 residues. With 0 bases removed from V and 4 bases from J, the gap between germline ends came to 13 bases.

This chain links TRBV5-8 with TRBJ1-2, with 8 bases aligning to TRBD1. V lost 5 bases to trimming and J lost 14 bases; unmatched junction nucleotides: 14. Germline V gene data show CDR1 as SGHTS and CDR2 as YDEGEE. The CDR3 contains 13 residues. The CDR3 is CASSGWGTGLFTF. The CDR3 bases are TGTGCCAGCAGTGGTTGGGGGACAGGACTTTTTACCTTC.

This chain connects TRBV5-6 to TRBJ2-5, with a possible D match to TRBD2 (6 bases). Per the germline V gene, CDR1 is SGHDT and CDR2 is YYEEEE. The CDR3 loop spans 15 amino acids. Trimming cost V 4 bases and J 5 bases, with 18 bases left between them. CDR3 in DNA: TGTGCCAGCAGCCGACGAGAGACGGGAGAGGAGACCCAGTACTTC. It translates to CASSRRETGEETQYF.

In DNA form, the CDR3 reads TGTGCCAGCAGCCCAAAGCTCTTAGCTTTCTTT. Translation gives CASSPKLLAFF. The chain combines TRBV7-9 with TRBJ1-1; D remains ambiguous. Germline V lookup: CDR1 SEHNR, CDR2 FQNEAQ (reference sequence). This CDR3 spans 11 amino acids. Trimming removed 5 bases from V and 10 bases from J, with 11 bases in between.

The chain carries TRBV29-1 and TRBJ1-2, with 7 bases lining up with TRBD1. The CDR3 totals 14 residues. The junction had 9 bases not matched to a gene; V was cut back by 1 base and J by 7 bases. CDR1 is SQVTM and CDR2 is ANQGSEA in the germline V gene. The CDR3 sequence: CSVEVGTGEVGYTF. In DNA, the CDR3 is TGCAGCGTTGAAGTCGGAACAGGGGAGGTTGGCTACACCTTC.

This chain links TRBV15 with TRBJ1-1, with D possibly matching TRBD1 (6 bases). CDR1 LNHNV and CDR2 YYDKDF come from the germline V gene (reference sequence). V lost 0 bases and J lost 4, with 12 bases in between. The length of the CDR3 is 15 residues. CDR3: CATSREQGSPTEAFF. The CDR3 DNA is TGTGCCACCAGCAGAGAACAGGGTTCCCCCACTGAAGCTTTCTTT.

This clone was detected a few times. The chain uses TRBV7-2 and TRBJ2-1, with 7 nucleotides matching TRBD2. From germline, CDR1 is SGHTA and CDR2 FQGNSA. CDR3 length: 15 residues. J lost 2 bases, V lost 4 bases, and 5 bases had no gene match. The DNA for the CDR3 is TGTGCCAGCAGCTACGGGGGAGGGGCCTACAATGAGCAGTTCTTC. This codes for CASSYGGGAYNEQFF.

This clone appeared once. CDR3 DNA: TGCGCCAGCAGCTTGGCCAGGGCGGGAGGGTCCTACGAGCAGTACTTC. The encoded protein is CASSLARAGGSYEQYF. The rearrangement joins TRBV5-1 to TRBJ2-7; 9 nucleotides agree with TRBD2. Germline lookup yields CDR1 SGHRS and CDR2 YFSETQ. The CDR3 length is 16 residues. V gave up 0 bases and J gave up 1 base; unmatched junction bases: 5.

This chain links TRBV10-3 with TRBJ2-2, with D possibly matching TRBD2 (5 bases). CDR3 length: 16 residues. Germline CDR1 and CDR2: ENHRY and SYGVKD. Trimming shortened V by 11 bases and J by 2 bases, and 21 bases separated the two germline ends. CDR3: CASRETLIVNTGELFF. The DNA of the CDR3 is TGTGCCTCCCGGGAAACCTTAATCGTTAACACCGGGGAGCTGTTTTTT.

The chain uses TRBV28 and TRBJ2-6, with D tentatively TRBD2 (6 bases). The germline gives CDR1 MDHEN, CDR2 SYDVKM. V lost 9 bases and J 0 bases, leaving 15 bases between the germline ends. The CDR3 has 16 residues. For the CDR3, the DNA is TGTGCCAGTGCCGGGACTCCTAGCTCTGGGGCCAACGTCCTGACTTTC. This gives the protein CASAGTPSSGANVLTF.

V usage is TRBV10-1 and J usage is TRBJ2-2; D may be TRBD2 (6 bases). Germline CDR1 WNHNN, CDR2 SYGVQD (reference sequence). This CDR3 region has 13 residues. With 4 bases removed from V and 6 bases from J, the gap between germline ends came to 9 bases. CDR3 in DNA: TGCGCCAGCAGTGTGGGAGGTTCCGGGGAGCTGTTTTTT. Protein: CASSVGGSGELFF.

The chain employs TRBV2 and TRBJ2-7; 10 bases are a match to TRBD1. Germline trimming cut 7 bases from V and 6 bases from J; bases unmatched to any gene: 6. Germline V gene lookup returns CDR1 SNHLY and CDR2 FYNNEI. The CDR3 is made up of 13 amino acids. The CDR3 DNA reads TGTGCCAGCACGTTTGACAGGGGGCTCGAGCAGTACTTC. The encoded protein is CASTFDRGLEQYF.

The chain uses TRBV5-4 and TRBJ2-3, with 13 nucleotides matching TRBD2. V shed 5 bases, J shed 5 bases, and the junction held 14 bases outside the gene matches. Germline-derived CDR1 and CDR2 are SGHNT and YYREEE (reference sequence). This CDR3 spans 18 amino acids. DNA for the CDR3: TGTGCCAGCAGTTCCCGTGGGACTAGCGGGAATAGTAGAGATACGCAGTATTTT. Its protein is CASSSRGTSGNSRDTQYF.

The chain employs TRBV28 and TRBJ2-5; 7 bases line up with TRBD2. J was trimmed by 4 bases and V by 5 bases; bases with no gene match: 7. The CDR3 length is 14 residues. Germline V CDR1 and CDR2: MDHEN, SYDVKM. The CDR3 DNA reads TGTGCCAGCAGTCAAATGGGGGGGGTAGAGACCCAGTACTTC. It specifies CASSQMGGVETQYF.

This clone occurred once. In DNA form, the CDR3 reads TGCAGCGCCAGCGCACAACAAACCGGGGAGCTGTTTTTT. This codes for CSASAQQTGELFF. The chain combines TRBV29-1 with TRBJ2-2; D remains ambiguous. The CDR3 runs 13 residues. CDR1 is SQVTM, CDR2 ANQGSEA, per germline. The V end was cut by 7 bases, the J end by 5 bases, with 14 bases between.

This sequence joins TRBV2 and TRBJ2-1, with a tentative D call TRBD1 (5 bases). Trimming shortened V by 8 bases and J by 9 bases, and 14 bases separated the two germline ends. The CDR3 spans 12 residues. Germline CDR1 is SNHLY and CDR2 is FYNNEI. CDR3 region: CASGLGAGEQFF. CDR3 bases: TGTGCCAGCGGTTTAGGGGCCGGTGAGCAGTTCTTC. The full variable domain, its missing parts supplied by reference TRBV2 and TRBJ2-1, is EPEVTQTPSHQVTQMGQEVILRCVPISNHLYFYWYRQILGQKVEFLVSFYNNEISEKSEIFDDQFSVERPDGSNFTLKIRSTKLEDSAMYFCASGLGAGEQFFGPGTRLTVL.

This chain joins TRBV10-3 and TRBJ2-3, with 10 bases matching TRBD1. The CDR3 contains 14 residues. The junction had 3 bases not matched to a gene; V was cut back by 6 bases and J by 3 bases. Germline V gene sequence: CDR1 ENHRY, CDR2 SYGVKD. The CDR3 nucleotides read TGTGCCATCAGACCGGGACAGGGGACAGATACGCAGTATTTT. It encodes CAIRPGQGTDTQYF.

The CDR3 DNA reads TGCGCCAGCACCGGGGCCGGGGAGCTGTTTTTT. Its protein is CASTGAGELFF. The chain combines TRBV5-1 with TRBJ2-2; D is possibly TRBD2 (5 bases). V was clipped by 6 bases and J by 6 bases, with 6 bases between them. CDR1 and CDR2 (germline): SGHRS, YFSETQ. The CDR3 runs 11 residues.

This chain joins TRBV28 and TRBJ1-1; D is possibly TRBD1 (6 bases). V was shortened by 3 bases and J by 6 bases, with 17 bases between the two germline ends. Germline lookup yields CDR1 MDHEN and CDR2 SYDVKM. This CDR3 comprises 15 residues. The CDR3, as DNA: TGTGCCAGCAGTTTCCAGGGTACAGGGTACGCTGAAGCTTTCTTT. The encoded protein is CASSFQGTGYAEAFF.

V is TRBV5-4 and J is TRBJ1-2; D is unclear. The CDR3 sequence is 13 residues long. V was trimmed by 0 bases and J by 14 bases, leaving 17 bases between them. The germline gives CDR1 SGHNT, CDR2 YYREEE (reference sequence). CDR3 residues: CASSLADGFEDTF. The CDR3 DNA follows: TGTGCCAGCAGCTTGGCCGACGGTTTTGAGGATACCTTC.